Each of the 18 T cell receptor beta chains below was sequenced from the same sample in a study of blood T cell repertoires in COVID-19. TCRdb's table, derived via immunoSEQ multiplex PCR, lists solely in-frame clones and lacks some. This table has 150,000 to 200,000 clones, 70% to 85% appearing once. The sequenced material came from peripheral blood. Receptors were obtained from a human donor with acute or convalescent COVID-19. The donor label of this sample is uncertain.

The chain recombines TRBV6-5 with TRBJ1-6; D call uncertain. The CDR3 is 13 amino acids. Per the germline V gene, CDR1 is MNHEY and CDR2 is SVGAGI. V was clipped by 9 bases and J by 7 bases, with 13 bases between them. This CDR3 reads CASSTDGNSPLHF. DNA of the CDR3: TGTGCCAGTAGCACTGATGGGAATTCACCCCTCCACTTT.

This clone was seen a handful of times. The chain has TRBV28 and TRBJ1-5; TRBD1 might be the D (6 bases). CDR1 MDHEN and CDR2 SYDVKM come from the germline V gene. This CDR3 is 14 amino acids long. V lost 2 bases and J lost 5, with 10 bases in between. The CDR3 coding sequence is TGTGCCAGCAGTTTAACACAGGGTCATCAGCCCCAGCATTTT. This gives the protein CASSLTQGHQPQHF.

The chain carries TRBV5-1 and TRBJ1-2, with a weak D call TRBD1 (5 bases). Between the trimmed V and J ends, which lost 1 base and 6 bases, there was a span of 13 bases. From germline, CDR1 is SGHRS and CDR2 YFSETQ. The CDR3 covers 14 residues. CDR3 sequence reads: CASSLTGTLNGYTF. In DNA, the CDR3 is TGCGCCAGCAGCTTGACAGGCACATTAAATGGCTACACCTTC.

The chain uses TRBV28 and TRBJ2-7; tentative D call: TRBD1 (6 bases). Between the trimmed V and J ends, which lost 4 bases and 7 bases, there was a span of 11 bases. The germline CDR1 and CDR2 sequences are MDHEN and SYDVKM. The CDR3 has 12 amino acids. CDR3 loop: CASSSGAGEQYF. CDR3 nucleotide sequence: TGTGCCAGCAGTTCAGGGGCCGGGGAGCAGTACTTC.

This clone has only a few counts. The rearrangement links TRBV19 to TRBJ1-2; unclear D gene. V was cut by 4 bases and J by 8 bases, with 11 bases left in between. CDR3 length: 12 amino acids. Germline lookup yields CDR1 LNHDA and CDR2 SQIVND (reference sequence). CDR3 loop: CASSSRGGGYTF. CDR3 bases: TGTGCCAGTAGTAGTCGTGGAGGAGGCTACACCTTC.

This clone was recorded only once. V usage is TRBV18 and J usage is TRBJ1-2; D remains ambiguous. The V gene's germline CDR1 is KGHSH and CDR2 LQKENI. The CDR3 covers 15 residues. Between the trimmed V and J ends, which lost 0 bases and 8 bases, there was a span of 16 bases. CDR3 nucleotides: TGTGCCAGCTCACCACCGCGCACCTTGGGCCAGGGCTACACCTTC. Encoded protein: CASSPPRTLGQGYTF.

The chain recombines TRBV3-1 (or the pseudogene TRBV3-2) with TRBJ2-3; 8 bases agree with TRBD2. Germline loops: CDR1 LGHDT, CDR2 YNNKEL (reference sequence). J gave up 7 bases and V 1 base, and 10 bases lay outside the gene matches. The CDR3 contains 16 residues. The CDR3 here is CASSQGARTSRHTQYF. The CDR3 nucleotides read TGTGCCAGCAGCCAAGGTGCCCGGACTAGCCGTCATACGCAGTATTTT.

V usage is TRBV27 and J usage is TRBJ1-5; a weak D match, TRBD1 (6 bases). CDR1 is MNHEY, CDR2 SMNVEV, per germline (reference sequence). The V and J ends lost 4 bases and 6 bases respectively, with 13 bases between them. This CDR3 spans 14 amino acids. The CDR3 loop is CASSSLRDTQPQHF. CDR3 in DNA: TGTGCCAGCAGTTCTCTACGGGACACTCAGCCCCAGCATTTT.

The V and J genes are TRBV10-3 and TRBJ2-2; the D gene is possibly TRBD2 (5 bases). Germline lookup yields CDR1 ENHRY and CDR2 SYGVKD. The CDR3 sequence is 14 residues long. Trimming shortened V by 7 bases and J by 6 bases, and 15 bases separated the two germline ends. The chain's CDR3 is CAIKAGGSPGELFF. CDR3 sequence (DNA): TGTGCCATCAAGGCAGGCGGGTCACCCGGGGAGCTGTTTTTT.

This chain links TRBV21-1 with TRBJ2-5; the table's TRBD2 call for D was not verified on the DNA. TRBV21-1 is given as a pseudogene. The CDR3 has 16 amino acids. CDR3: CASSSRLAGVQETQYF. DNA of the CDR3: TGTGCCAGCAGCTCCCGACTAGCGGGAGTACAAGAGACCCAGTACTTC.

The gene calls are TRBV28 and TRBJ1-2, with a tentative D call TRBD1 (5 bases). Germline CDR1 MDHEN, CDR2 SYDVKM. This CDR3 region has 14 residues. V was trimmed by 6 bases and J by 6 bases, leaving 17 bases between them. CDR3 sequence reads: CASSPTGRYDGYTF. The CDR3 DNA follows: TGTGCCAGCAGCCCTACAGGTAGATACGATGGCTACACCTTC.

The gene calls are TRBV3-1 (or the pseudogene TRBV3-2) and TRBJ1-1, with D maybe TRBD1 (6 bases). Germline CDR1 LGHDT, CDR2 YNNKEL (reference sequence). The CDR3 runs 14 residues. The V gene lost 4 bases and the J gene lost 1 base, with 10 bases spanning the gap. The CDR3, as DNA: TGTGCCAGCAGCCTCGAGACAGGGAACACTGAAGCTTTCTTT. Protein sequence: CASSLETGNTEAFF.

Ten or more counts support this clone. The CDR3 DNA sequence: TGCACCAGCAGCCTCTCACCGGGACTAGCGGGAGTTCGGAACACCGGGGAGCTGTTTTTT. This codes for CTSSLSPGLAGVRNTGELFF. The rearrangement uses TRBV1 and TRBJ2-2; the table assigns TRBD2, which was not confirmed against the DNA. TRBV1 corresponds to a pseudogene. The CDR3 is 20 amino acids.

V gene TRBV7-3 combines with J gene TRBJ2-5, with 8 bases identical to TRBD1. This CDR3 region has 17 residues. Trimming at V came to 1 base and at J to 7 bases, leaving 14 bases not matched to a gene. CDR1 and CDR2 from the germline V gene are SGHTA and FQGTGA. Here the CDR3 reads CASSLSGRGPGRGTQYF. In DNA, the CDR3 is TGTGCCAGCAGCTTAAGTGGCAGGGGGCCGGGACGTGGGACCCAGTACTTC.

A single count supports this clone. The V gene is TRBV7-9, the J gene TRBJ2-1; 7 positions agree with TRBD2. Germline CDR1 and CDR2: SEHNR and FQNEAQ (reference sequence). J gave up 5 bases and V 6 bases, and 10 bases lay outside the gene matches. CDR3 size: 15 residues. Here the CDR3 reads CASSSYGLDNNEQFF. DNA of the CDR3: TGTGCCAGCAGTTCTTATGGACTAGATAACAATGAGCAGTTCTTC.

The chain couples TRBV19 to TRBJ1-5; TRBD1 matches at 9 bases. With V trimmed by 5 bases and J by 5 bases, 4 bases remained unmatched. The CDR3 runs to 14 residues. Germline assignment: CDR1 LNHDA and CDR2 SQIVND (reference sequence). The CDR3 loop is CASSLQGAHQPQHF. The CDR3 region has the DNA TGTGCCAGTAGTCTACAGGGGGCCCATCAGCCCCAGCATTTT. The entire variable domain, with the rest obtained from reference TRBV19 and TRBJ1-5, is as follows: DGGITQSPKYLFRKEGQNVTLSCEQNLNHDAMYWYRQDPGQGLRLIYYSQIVNDFQKGDIAEGYSVSREKKESFPLTVTSAQKNPTAFYLCASSLQGAHQPQHFGDGTRLSIL.

About this clone: At the DNA level, this CDR3 is encoded by other sequences in the same sample as well. J is TRBJ2-7 and V is TRBV28, with 11 bases identical to TRBD2. With V trimmed by 5 bases and J by 4 bases, 1 base remained unmatched. Per the germline V gene, CDR1 is MDHEN and CDR2 is SYDVKM. The CDR3 length is 13 residues. The CDR3 DNA follows: TGTGCCAGCAGTAGACTAGCGGGGTACGAGCAGTACTTC. Residues: CASSRLAGYEQYF.

This chain joins TRBV19 and TRBJ1-1, with TRBD1 identical over 7 bases. The trim removed 6 bases at V and 4 bases at J, leaving 2 bases unmatched. The CDR3 is made up of 12 amino acids. The germline CDR1 and CDR2 sequences are LNHDA and SQIVND (reference sequence). CDR3 loop: CASRRGPTEAFF. The CDR3 DNA reads TGTGCCAGTAGAAGGGGGCCCACTGAAGCTTTCTTT.